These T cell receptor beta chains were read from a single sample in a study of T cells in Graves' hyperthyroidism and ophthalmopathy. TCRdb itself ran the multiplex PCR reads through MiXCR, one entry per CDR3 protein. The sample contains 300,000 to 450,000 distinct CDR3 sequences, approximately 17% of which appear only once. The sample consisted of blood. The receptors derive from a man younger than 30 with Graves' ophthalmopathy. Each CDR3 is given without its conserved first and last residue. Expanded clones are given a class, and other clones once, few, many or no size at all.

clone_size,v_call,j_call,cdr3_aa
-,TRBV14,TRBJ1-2,ASSPTGQFGYGYT
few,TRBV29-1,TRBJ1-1,SVVLQGQHTEAF
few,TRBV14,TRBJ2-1,ASPWTPPGPYNEQF
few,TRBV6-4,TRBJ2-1,ASRLSGGASDEQF
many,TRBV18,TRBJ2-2,ASSPNDRPTGELF
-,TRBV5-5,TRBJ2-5,ASSLGLVKETQY
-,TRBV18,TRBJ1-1,ASSRERAGETEAF
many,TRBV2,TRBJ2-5,ASSPGRGETQY
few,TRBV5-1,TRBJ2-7,ASTIQGGYEQY
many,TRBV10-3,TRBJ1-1,ASAVNTEAF
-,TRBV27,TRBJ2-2,ASSLGAIGELF
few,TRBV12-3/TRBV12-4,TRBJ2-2,ASNRGPHTGELF
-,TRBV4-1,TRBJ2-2,ASSQENPGRSNTGELF
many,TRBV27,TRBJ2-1,ASRASGGAVNEQF
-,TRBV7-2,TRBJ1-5,ASSLVGGAGNNQPQH
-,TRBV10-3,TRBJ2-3,AISESERGTQY
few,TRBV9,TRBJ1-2,ASTLSSTANYGYT
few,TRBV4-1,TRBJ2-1,ASSHPLQGNEQF
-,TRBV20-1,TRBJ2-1,SAGRTDNEQF
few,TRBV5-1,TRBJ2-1,ASSLEGQGLDEQF
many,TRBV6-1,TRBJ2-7,ASSEAITMSYEQY
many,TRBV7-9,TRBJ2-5,ASRTQSGARRETQY
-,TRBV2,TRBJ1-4,ASTRDRGPNEKLF
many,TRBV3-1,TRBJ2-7,ASSLRDFPSYEQY
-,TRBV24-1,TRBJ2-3,ATSEGDRKATDTQY
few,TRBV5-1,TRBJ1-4,ASSLGTALGEKLF
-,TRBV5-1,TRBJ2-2,ASSLGAGAANTGELF
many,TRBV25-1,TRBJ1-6,ASGGQVQGSSYNSPLH
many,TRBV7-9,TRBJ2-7,ASSLASGYYEQY
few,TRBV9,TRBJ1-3,ASSVGTGVSSGNTIY
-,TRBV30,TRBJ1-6,AWTRTLSPLH
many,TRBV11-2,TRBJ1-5,ASSSNPGDQPQH
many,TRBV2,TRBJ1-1,ASSGDMNTEAF
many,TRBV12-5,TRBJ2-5,ASGNASPGGTQY
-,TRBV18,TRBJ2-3,ASSPRRQGSGDTQY
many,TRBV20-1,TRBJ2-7,SARSHRGTRYEQY
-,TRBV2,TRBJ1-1,ASRLIRDRGLEAF
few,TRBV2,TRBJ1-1,ASTLGDTEAF
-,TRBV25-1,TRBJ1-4,ASGEGGATNEKLF
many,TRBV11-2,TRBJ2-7,ASSLKNPGTSSYEQY
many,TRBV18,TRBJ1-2,ASSLYVQDGYT
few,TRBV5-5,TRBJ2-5,ASSEEGQLQETQY
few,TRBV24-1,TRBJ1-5,ATGQDSGNQPQH
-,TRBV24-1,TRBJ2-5,ATSDPGLEETQY
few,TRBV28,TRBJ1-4,ASSLPRYNEKLF
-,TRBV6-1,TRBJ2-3,ASRTTRGDTQY
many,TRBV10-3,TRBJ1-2,AISESGHEAGYT
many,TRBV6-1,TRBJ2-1,ASSFSGGAGEQF
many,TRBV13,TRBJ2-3,ASSLNMQPGGGSTDTQY
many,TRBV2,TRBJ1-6,ASSDTRHNSPLH
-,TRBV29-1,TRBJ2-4,SGLESAKNIQY
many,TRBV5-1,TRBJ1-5,ASSLVTGNQPQH
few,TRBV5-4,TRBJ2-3,ASSSRLADSTDTQY